This T cell receptor (beta chain) is drawn from a study of beta chain features in type 1 diabetes. This clone was picked up a small number of times. What it recognizes is unknown. Study results and caveats: TCRB repertoires of naive, central memory and Treg cells appeared more similar among patients than among healthy donors.

Sequenced material consisted of expressed TCRB transcripts (all of the isolated RNA was reverse transcribed). An average of around 3.5 million reads was obtained for naive, central memory and regulatory T cell samples. Sequencing was performed with immunoSEQ multiplex PCR; in TCRdb, only in-frame clones are kept and a portion is missing. The sample carries 400,000 to 550,000 clones, 10% to 12% recorded once. This CDR3 spans 12 amino acids. The ends were cut back, 0 bases at V and 5 bases at J, with 5 bases in the middle. Germline CDR1 is SGDLS and CDR2 is YYNGEE. The source of this sequence is a woman between 18 and 29 years old in good health. The gene calls are TRBV9 and TRBJ2-5; D is uncertain. Source material: naive CD4+ T cells from blood. CDR3 residues: CASSVGRETQYF. In DNA form, the CDR3 reads TGTGCCAGCAGCGTAGGCCGCGAGACCCAGTACTTC.